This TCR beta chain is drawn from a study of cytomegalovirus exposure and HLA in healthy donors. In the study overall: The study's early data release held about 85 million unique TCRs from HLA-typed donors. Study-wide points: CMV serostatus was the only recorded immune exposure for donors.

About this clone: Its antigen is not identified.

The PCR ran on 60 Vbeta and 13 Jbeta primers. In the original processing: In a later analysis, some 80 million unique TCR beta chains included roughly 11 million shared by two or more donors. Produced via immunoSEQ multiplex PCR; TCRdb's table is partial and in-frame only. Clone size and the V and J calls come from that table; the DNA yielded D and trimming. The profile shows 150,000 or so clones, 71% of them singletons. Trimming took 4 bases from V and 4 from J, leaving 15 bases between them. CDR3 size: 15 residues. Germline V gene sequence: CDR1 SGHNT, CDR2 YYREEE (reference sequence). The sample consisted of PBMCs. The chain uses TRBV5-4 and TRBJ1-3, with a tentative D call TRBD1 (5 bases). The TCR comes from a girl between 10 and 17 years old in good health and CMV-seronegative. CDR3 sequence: CASSPSGGMGNTIYF. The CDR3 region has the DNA TGTGCCAGCAGCCCCTCGGGGGGAATGGGAAACACCATATATTTT.